The 15 T cell receptor beta chains listed next were all sequenced from one sample in a study of cytomegalovirus exposure and HLA in healthy donors. Method: immunoSEQ multiplex PCR; TCRdb's copy keeps in-frame clones and lacks some. The table lists 250,000 to 400,000 clones, roughly 90% of them singletons. Specimen: PBMCs. Source of these receptors: a man aged 25-40 years in good health and CMV-seronegative.

The chain joins TRBV6-4 to TRBJ1-1; 11 bases agree with TRBD1. The ends lost 6 bases at V and 2 bases at J; junction bases unmatched: 8. Germline V gives CDR1 MRHNA, CDR2 SNTAGT. CDR3 length: 16 residues. The CDR3: CASRAGQGAGNTEAFF. The CDR3 DNA reads TGTGCCAGCAGAGCCGGACAGGGGGCGGGAAACACTGAAGCTTTCTTT.

The V and J genes are TRBV18 and TRBJ1-4; TRBD1 agrees at 7 bases. After removal of 5 bases from V and 2 bases from J, the junction contained 8 bases not matched to a gene. Germline V gene sequence: CDR1 KGHSH, CDR2 LQKENI. The CDR3 spans 16 residues. CDR3 sequence: CASSAGTAKTNEKLFF. As DNA, the CDR3 is TGTGCCAGCTCAGCCGGGACAGCCAAGACTAATGAAAAACTGTTTTTT.

This sequence joins TRBV5-1 and TRBJ2-7; 11 bases agree with TRBD2. The CDR3 is made up of 15 amino acids. Germline CDR1 SGHRS, CDR2 YFSETQ. With V trimmed by 0 bases and J by 4 bases, 3 bases remained unmatched. The CDR3 region has the DNA TGCGCCAGCAGCTTGGGGGGGACTAGCGGATACGAGCAGTACTTC. Its protein product is CASSLGGTSGYEQYF.

This clone was counted once. The genes are TRBV13 and TRBJ1-1; 9 bases are a match to TRBD1. V shed 0 bases, J shed 3 bases, and the junction held 8 bases outside the gene matches. This CDR3 comprises 17 residues. Per the germline V gene, CDR1 is PRHDT and CDR2 is FYEKMQ (reference sequence). The CDR3 nucleotides are TGTGCCAGCAGCTTAGGACAGGGGGCTGTCCTGGACACTGAAGCTTTCTTT. It codes for CASSLGQGAVLDTEAFF.

V usage is TRBV18 and J usage is TRBJ1-1, with 9 positions matching TRBD1. The length of the CDR3 is 16 residues. Germline lookup yields CDR1 KGHSH and CDR2 LQKENI. Trimming took 4 bases from V and 1 from J; bases not matched to a gene: 7. For the CDR3, the DNA is TGTGCCAGCTCACTAGGACAGGGGCCCCAGAACACTGAAGCTTTCTTT. This sequence encodes CASSLGQGPQNTEAFF. Filled out from reference TRBV18 and TRBJ1-1, the complete variable domain reads NAGVMQNPRHLVRRRGQEARLRCSPMKGHSHVYWYRQLPEEGLKFMVYLQKENIIDESGMPKERFSAEFPKEGPSILRIQQVVRGDSAAYFCASSLGQGPQNTEAFFGQGTRLTVV.

Only one count was recorded for this clone. V usage is TRBV4-1 and J usage is TRBJ1-2; D might be TRBD1 (6 bases). The CDR3 length is 13 residues. V lost 4 bases, J lost 8 bases, and 14 bases lay in between. Germline-derived CDR1 and CDR2 are MGHRA and YSYEKL. Here the CDR3 DNA reads TGCGCCAGCAGCCCGGGACACCGCTACGGCTACACCTTC. It specifies CASSPGHRYGYTF.

This sequence joins TRBV5-6 and TRBJ1-2; 7 nucleotides match TRBD1. CDR3 length equals 15 residues. In germline, CDR1 is SGHDT, CDR2 YYEEEE. Trimming at V came to 2 bases and at J to 3 bases, leaving 7 bases not matched to a gene. This CDR3 is CASSFTGTADYGYTF. In nucleotides, the CDR3 is TGTGCCAGCAGCTTCACCGGGACAGCGGACTATGGCTACACCTTC.

The chain is built from TRBV6-4 and TRBJ1-2; no clear D. Germline V CDR1 and CDR2: MRHNA, SNTAGT. The CDR3 contains 16 residues. Trimming shortened V by 4 bases and J by 5 bases, and 20 bases separated the two germline ends. The CDR3 DNA reads TGTGCCAGCAGTGCCTACCCCGGAGGCAGTAATTATGGCTACACCTTC. This translates into CASSAYPGGSNYGYTF.

The V and J genes are TRBV6-5 and TRBJ2-7, with D unresolved. Trimming removed 0 bases from V and 3 bases from J, with 9 bases in between. CDR3 length: 14 amino acids. Germline CDR1 MNHEY, CDR2 SVGAGI. For the CDR3, the DNA is TGTGCCAGCAGTTACTCAGCGTCGGGCTACGAGCAGTACTTC. Residues: CASSYSASGYEQYF.

This clone was seen once. The same CDR3 can be traced to other DNA sequences in this sample. V usage is TRBV27 and J usage is TRBJ2-5, with 11 bases lining up with TRBD2. CDR1 and CDR2 from the germline V gene are MNHEY and SMNVEV (reference sequence). The CDR3 has 15 residues. V was pared by 2 bases and J by 1 base, with 0 bases of the junction left unmatched. CDR3 loop: CASSLLAGGQETQYF. CDR3 nucleotides: TGTGCCAGCAGTTTACTAGCGGGGGGCCAAGAGACCCAGTACTTC.

This clone was observed a single time. V usage is TRBV27 and J usage is TRBJ2-7; TRBD1 is a possible D gene (5 bases). The CDR3 runs to 17 residues. The V end lost 3 bases, the J end lost 1 base, and 19 bases lay between the germline ends. Per the germline V gene, CDR1 is MNHEY and CDR2 is SMNVEV (reference sequence). The CDR3 region is CASSFRTTRLGSYEQYF. The CDR3 coding sequence is TGTGCCAGCAGTTTTCGGACAACGAGGTTGGGATCCTACGAGCAGTACTTC.

This chain connects TRBV5-5 to TRBJ1-4, with D hard to call. Deletions cut 2 bases from V and 3 bases from J, with 8 bases between. CDR1 and CDR2 (germline): SGHKS, YYEKEE (reference sequence). The CDR3 has 14 residues. The CDR3 spells CASSLSVPNEKLFF. The CDR3 coding sequence is TGTGCCAGCAGCTTATCAGTGCCTAATGAAAAACTGTTTTTT. The whole variable domain, remainder taken from reference TRBV5-5 and TRBJ1-4, is DAGVTQSPTHLIKTRGQQVTLRCSPISGHKSVSWYQQVLGQGPQFIFQYYEKEERGRGNFPDRFSARQFPNYSSELNVNALLLGDSALYLCASSLSVPNEKLFFGSGTQLSVL.

This clone was recorded only once. This rearrangement joins TRBV29-1 to TRBJ1-2, with 10 bases fitting TRBD1. The CDR3 has 15 residues. Germline values: CDR1 SQVTM, CDR2 ANQGSEA. Trimming took 0 bases from V and 4 from J; bases not matched to a gene: 5. DNA of the CDR3: TGCAGCGTTGAAGATCGAAGACAGGGGGCCTATGGCTACACCTTC. Protein product: CSVEDRRQGAYGYTF.

The gene calls are TRBV7-8 and TRBJ2-2; the match to TRBD1 covers 9 bases. Germline V gene sequence: CDR1 SGHVS, CDR2 FQNEAQ. V shed 3 bases and J 0 bases; nucleotides not matched to a gene: 5. The CDR3 runs to 17 residues. The CDR3 region is CASSLAGQGANTGELFF. CDR3 bases: TGTGCCAGCAGCTTGGCGGGACAGGGAGCGAACACCGGGGAGCTGTTTTTT.

This sequence joins TRBV6-5 and TRBJ1-2; 8 nucleotides line up with TRBD1. This CDR3 is built from 14 residues. Trimming at V came to 2 bases and at J to 6 bases, leaving 5 bases not matched to a gene. CDR1 is MNHEY and CDR2 is SVGAGI in the germline V gene. As DNA, the CDR3 is TGTGCCAGCAGTTACACCTCGGACAGGGATGGCTACACCTTC. It is translated as CASSYTSDRDGYTF.